This T cell receptor beta chain was recorded in a study of blood T cell repertoires in COVID-19. Study background: Acute-phase and convalescent COVID-19 samples originated in the United States, Italy and Spain. In each case, the material was cDNA or gDNA derived from T cells, B-cell-depleted T cells, or PBMCs.

Original processing methods: Estimated nucleated cell counts came from reference gene primer amplification. Produced via immunoSEQ multiplex PCR; TCRdb's table is partial and in-frame only. That table furnishes V, J and clone size, whereas the DNA furnished D and trimming. The table lists 130,000 to 150,000 clones, roughly 89% of them singletons. The CDR3 extends over 13 amino acids. Deletions cut 5 bases from V and 4 bases from J, with 8 bases between. Sequencing was done on a sample of peripheral blood. J is TRBJ2-2 and V is TRBV12-3 or TRBV12-4; D gene unclear. The receptor was derived from a human donor in a cohort sampled during active COVID-19. CDR3 loop: CASSPDITGELFF. The CDR3 DNA reads TGTGCCAGCAGTCCAGACATCACCGGGGAGCTGTTTTTT.